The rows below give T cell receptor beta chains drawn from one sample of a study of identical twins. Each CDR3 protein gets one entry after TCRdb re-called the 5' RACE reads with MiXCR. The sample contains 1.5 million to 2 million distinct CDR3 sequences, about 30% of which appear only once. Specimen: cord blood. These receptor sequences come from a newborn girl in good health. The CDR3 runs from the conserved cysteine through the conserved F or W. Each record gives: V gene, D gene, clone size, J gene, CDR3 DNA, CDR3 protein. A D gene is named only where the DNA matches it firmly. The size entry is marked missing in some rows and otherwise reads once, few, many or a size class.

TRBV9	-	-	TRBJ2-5	TGTGCCAGCAGCGTAGGTTCACCCGACCAAGAGACCCAGTACTTC	CASSVGSPDQETQYF
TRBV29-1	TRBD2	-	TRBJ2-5	TGCAGCGTTGGCGGGAGCCCCAATGAGCAGTACTTC	CSVGGSPNEQYF
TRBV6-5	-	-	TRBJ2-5	TGTGCCAGCAGTTTCAGGCACGGGGCACAAGAGACCCAGTACTTC	CASSFRHGAQETQYF
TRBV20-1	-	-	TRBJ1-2	TGCAGTGCTAGTGGATCCGGGGGGACGATGGGAGACTACACCTTC	CSASGSGGTMGDYTF
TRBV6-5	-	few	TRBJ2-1	TGTGCCAGCAGCCCAATTACAGGGTACAATGAGCAGTTCTTC	CASSPITGYNEQFF
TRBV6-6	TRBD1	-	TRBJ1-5	TGTGCCAGCAGTCTTGGGACAGGGGGAAGTAGTCAGCCCCAGCATTTT	CASSLGTGGSSQPQHF
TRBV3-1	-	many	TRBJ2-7	TGTGCCAGCAGCCACCTCTCCTACGAGCAGTACTTC	CASSHLSYEQYF
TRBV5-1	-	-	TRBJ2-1	TGCGCCAGCAGCTTGGAGTCCTCTAGGCGAGAGACCCAGTTCTTC	CASSLESSRRETQFF
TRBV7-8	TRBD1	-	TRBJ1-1	TGTGCCAGCAGCCCTAGGGGACAGGGACTTTGGACTGAAGCTTTCTTT	CASSPRGQGLWTEAFF
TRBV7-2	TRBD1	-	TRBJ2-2	TGTGCCAGCAGCTTAAAGGGGGCCGTCACCGGGGAGCTGTTTTTT	CASSLKGAVTGELFF
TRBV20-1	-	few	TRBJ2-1	TGCAGTGCTAGGTCCCTAGCGACCTACAATGAGCAGTTCTTC	CSARSLATYNEQFF
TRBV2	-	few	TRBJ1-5	TGTGCCAGCAGGGTCTTAGGGAAGAGTCAGCCCCAGCATTTT	CASRVLGKSQPQHF
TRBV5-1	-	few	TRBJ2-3	TGCGCCAGCAGCCCAAGCTGGGTCAGGGATACGCAGTATTTT	CASSPSWVRDTQYF
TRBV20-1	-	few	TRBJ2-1	TGCAGTGTTGACTCCCGTGGGGAGCAGTTCTTC	CSVDSRGEQFF
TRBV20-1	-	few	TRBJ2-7	TGCAGTGCTCCCACCGGACTGTGGACCTACGAGCAGTACTTC	CSAPTGLWTYEQYF
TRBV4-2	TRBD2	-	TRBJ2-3	TGTGCCAGCAGCGCCGGGACTAGCGGGAGGGGAGGAGATACGCAGTATTTT	CASSAGTSGRGGDTQYF
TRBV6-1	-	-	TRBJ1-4	TGTGCCAGCTGGCAGGGGTCTAATGAAAAACTGTTTTTT	CASWQGSNEKLFF
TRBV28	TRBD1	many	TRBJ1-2	TGTGCCAGCAGCCGACAGGGGACCTATGGCTACACCTTC	CASSRQGTYGYTF
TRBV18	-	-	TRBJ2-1	TGTGCCAGCTCAGTTTCCATAAGCTCCTACAATGAGCAGTTCTTC	CASSVSISSYNEQFF
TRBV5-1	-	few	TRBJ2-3	TGCGCCAGCAGCTCTACCCGGGGAGATACGCAGTATTTT	CASSSTRGDTQYF
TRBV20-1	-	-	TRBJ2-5	TGCAGTGCTAGTCCTCCACCCTATGAGCAGTACTTC	CSASPPPYEQYF
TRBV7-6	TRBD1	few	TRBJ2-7	TGTGCCAGCAGCTCCTCCGGGACAGGGTGGGACGAGCAGTACTTC	CASSSSGTGWDEQYF
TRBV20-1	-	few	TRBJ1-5	TGCAGTGCTTGGGACTCTAATAGCAATCAGCCCCAGCATTTT	CSAWDSNSNQPQHF
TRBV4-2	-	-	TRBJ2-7	TGTGCCAGCAGCCAAGTAGGGGGACCCAGCTCCTACAATGAGCAGTACTTC	CASSQVGGPSSYNEQYF
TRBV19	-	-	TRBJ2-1	TGTGCCAGTAGTATCAACGGCCTAGCCTACAATGAGCAGTTCTTC	CASSINGLAYNEQFF
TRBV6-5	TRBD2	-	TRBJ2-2	TGTGCCAGCAGTTACGATCGCCGGGAGGCCGGGGAGCTGTTTTTT	CASSYDRREAGELFF
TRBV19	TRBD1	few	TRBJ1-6	TGTGCCAGTAGTATCCGGGACAGGAATTCACCCCTCCACTTT	CASSIRDRNSPLHF
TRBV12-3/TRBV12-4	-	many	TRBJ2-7	TGTGCCAGCGCCGGGACTCTTTCCTACGAGCAGTACTTC	CASAGTLSYEQYF